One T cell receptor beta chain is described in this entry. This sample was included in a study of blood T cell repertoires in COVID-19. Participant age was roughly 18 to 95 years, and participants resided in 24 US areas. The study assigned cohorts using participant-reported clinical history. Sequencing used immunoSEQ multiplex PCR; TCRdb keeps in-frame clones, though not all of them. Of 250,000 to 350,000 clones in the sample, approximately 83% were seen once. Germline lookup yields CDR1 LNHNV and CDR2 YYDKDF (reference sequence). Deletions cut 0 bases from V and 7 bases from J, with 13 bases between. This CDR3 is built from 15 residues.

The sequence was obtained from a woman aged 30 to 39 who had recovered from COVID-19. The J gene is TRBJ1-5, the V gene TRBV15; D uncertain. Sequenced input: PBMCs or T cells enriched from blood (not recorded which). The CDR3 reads CATSRDPLAEQPQHF. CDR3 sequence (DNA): TGTGCCACCAGCAGAGATCCCCTGGCAGAACAGCCCCAGCATTTT.